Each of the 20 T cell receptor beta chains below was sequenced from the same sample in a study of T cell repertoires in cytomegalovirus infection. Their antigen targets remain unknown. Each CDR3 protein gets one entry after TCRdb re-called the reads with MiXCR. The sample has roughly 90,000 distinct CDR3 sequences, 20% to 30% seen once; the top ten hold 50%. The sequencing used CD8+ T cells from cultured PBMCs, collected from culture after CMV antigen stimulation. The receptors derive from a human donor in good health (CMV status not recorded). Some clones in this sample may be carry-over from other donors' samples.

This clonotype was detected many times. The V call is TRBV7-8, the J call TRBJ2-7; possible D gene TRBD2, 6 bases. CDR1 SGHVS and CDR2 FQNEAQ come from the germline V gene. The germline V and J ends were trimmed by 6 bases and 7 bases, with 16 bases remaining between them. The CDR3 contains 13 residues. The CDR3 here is CASSPGTGREQYF. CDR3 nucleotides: TGTGCCAGCAGTCCCGGGACTGGGCGGGAGCAGTACTTC.

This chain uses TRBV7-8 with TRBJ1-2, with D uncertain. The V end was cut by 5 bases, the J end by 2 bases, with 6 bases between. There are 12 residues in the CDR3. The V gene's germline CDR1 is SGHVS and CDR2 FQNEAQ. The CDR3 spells CASSIRNYGYTF. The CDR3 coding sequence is TGTGCCAGCAGCATTCGAAACTATGGCTACACCTTC. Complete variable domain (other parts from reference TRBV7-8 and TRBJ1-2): GAGVSQSPRYKVAKRGQDVALRCDPISGHVSLFWYQQALGQGPEFLTYFQNEAQLDKSGLPSDRFFAERPEGSVSTLKIQRTQQEDSAVYLCASSIRNYGYTFGSGTRLTVV.

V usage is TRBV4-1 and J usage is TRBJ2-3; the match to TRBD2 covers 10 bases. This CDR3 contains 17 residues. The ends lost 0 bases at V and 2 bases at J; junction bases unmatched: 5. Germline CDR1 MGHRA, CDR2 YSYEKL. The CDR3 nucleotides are TGCGCCAGCAGCCAAGATGCTAGCGGGGGCGTCACAGATACGCAGTATTTT. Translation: CASSQDASGGVTDTQYF.

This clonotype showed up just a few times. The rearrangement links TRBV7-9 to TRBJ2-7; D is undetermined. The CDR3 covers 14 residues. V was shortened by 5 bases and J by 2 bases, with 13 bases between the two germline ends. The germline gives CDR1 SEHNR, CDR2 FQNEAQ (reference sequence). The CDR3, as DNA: TGTGCCAGCAGCCTGTCACCAAGCCCCTACGAGCAGTACTTC. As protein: CASSLSPSPYEQYF. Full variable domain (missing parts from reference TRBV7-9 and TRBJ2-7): DTGVSQNPRHKITKRGQNVTFRCDPISEHNRLYWYRQTLGQGPEFLTYFQNEAQLEKSRLLSDRFSAERPKGSFSTLEIQRTEQGDSAMYLCASSLSPSPYEQYFGPGTRLTVT.

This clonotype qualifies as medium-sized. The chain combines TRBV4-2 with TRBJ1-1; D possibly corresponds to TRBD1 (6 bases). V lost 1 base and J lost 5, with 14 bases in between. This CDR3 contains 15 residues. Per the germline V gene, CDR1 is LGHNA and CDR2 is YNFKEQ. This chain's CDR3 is CASSQGGSTGTEAFF. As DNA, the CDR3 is TGTGCCAGCAGCCAAGGGGGGTCGACAGGAACTGAAGCTTTCTTT.

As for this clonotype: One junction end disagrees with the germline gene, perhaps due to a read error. CDR3 bases: TGTGCCAGCAGCTTAGCAGGGGAGGAGCAGAACTTC. Its protein is CASSLAGEEQNF. The chain has TRBV7-9 and TRBJ2-7; D may be TRBD2 (6 bases). The CDR3 has 12 residues. From germline, CDR1 is SEHNR and CDR2 FQNEAQ (reference sequence).

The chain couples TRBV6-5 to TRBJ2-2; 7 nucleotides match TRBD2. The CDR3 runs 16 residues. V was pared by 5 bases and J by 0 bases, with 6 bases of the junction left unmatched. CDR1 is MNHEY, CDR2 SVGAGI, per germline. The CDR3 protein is CASSLLLAPNTGELFF. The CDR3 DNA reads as TGTGCCAGCAGTCTATTACTAGCGCCGAACACCGGGGAGCTGTTTTTT.

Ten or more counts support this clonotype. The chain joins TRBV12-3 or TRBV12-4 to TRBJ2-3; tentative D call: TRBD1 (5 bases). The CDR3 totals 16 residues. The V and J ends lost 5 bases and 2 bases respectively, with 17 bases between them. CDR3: CASSLDSRRVTDTQYF. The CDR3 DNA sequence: TGTGCCAGCAGTCTCGACAGCAGAAGGGTCACAGATACGCAGTATTTT.

The CDR3 sequence: CASSYGTNEQYF. CDR3 DNA sequence: TGTGCCAGCAGTTATGGCACTAACGAGCAGTACTTC. The chain recombines TRBV6-2 or TRBV6-3 with TRBJ2-7; D is ambiguous. V gave up 3 bases and J gave up 5 bases, with 8 bases separating them. There are 12 residues in the CDR3. Per the germline V gene, CDR1 is MNHEY and CDR2 is SVGEGT.

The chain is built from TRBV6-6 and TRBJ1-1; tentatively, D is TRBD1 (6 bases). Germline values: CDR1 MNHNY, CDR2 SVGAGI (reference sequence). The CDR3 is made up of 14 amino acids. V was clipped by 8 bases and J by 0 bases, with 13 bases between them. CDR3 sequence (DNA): TGTGCCAGCTTGGATGGGGGGCTGAACACTGAAGCTTTCTTT. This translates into CASLDGGLNTEAFF.

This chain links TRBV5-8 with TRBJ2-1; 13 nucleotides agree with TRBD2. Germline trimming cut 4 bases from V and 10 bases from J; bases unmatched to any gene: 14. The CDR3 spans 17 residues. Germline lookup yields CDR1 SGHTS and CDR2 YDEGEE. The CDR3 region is CASSVGPTSGRTWEQFF. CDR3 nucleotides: TGTGCCAGCAGCGTGGGACCGACTAGCGGGAGGACGTGGGAGCAGTTCTTC.

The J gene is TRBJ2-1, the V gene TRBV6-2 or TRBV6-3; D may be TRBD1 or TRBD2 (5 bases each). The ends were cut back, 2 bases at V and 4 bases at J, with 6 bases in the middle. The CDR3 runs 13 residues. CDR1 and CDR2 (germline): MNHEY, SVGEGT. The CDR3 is CASSYGGYNEQFF. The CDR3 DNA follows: TGTGCCAGCAGTTACGGGGGATACAATGAGCAGTTCTTC.

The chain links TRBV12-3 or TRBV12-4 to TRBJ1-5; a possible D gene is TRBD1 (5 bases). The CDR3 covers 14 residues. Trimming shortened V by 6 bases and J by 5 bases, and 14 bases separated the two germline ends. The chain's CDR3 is CASRLSGTHQPQHF. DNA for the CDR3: TGTGCCAGCAGGTTGTCCGGGACCCATCAGCCCCAGCATTTT.

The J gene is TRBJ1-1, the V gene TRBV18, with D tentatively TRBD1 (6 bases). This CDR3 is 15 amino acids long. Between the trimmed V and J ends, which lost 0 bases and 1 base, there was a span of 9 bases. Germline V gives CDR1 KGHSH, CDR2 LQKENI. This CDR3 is CASSPPTGENTEAFF. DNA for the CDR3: TGTGCCAGCTCACCACCGACAGGAGAGAACACTGAAGCTTTCTTT.

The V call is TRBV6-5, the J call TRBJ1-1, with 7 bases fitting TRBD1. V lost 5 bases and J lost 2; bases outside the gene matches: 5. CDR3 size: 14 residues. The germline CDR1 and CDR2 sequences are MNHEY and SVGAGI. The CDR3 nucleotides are TGTGCCAGCAGTATGACAGGGAGAAACACTGAAGCTTTCTTT. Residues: CASSMTGRNTEAFF.

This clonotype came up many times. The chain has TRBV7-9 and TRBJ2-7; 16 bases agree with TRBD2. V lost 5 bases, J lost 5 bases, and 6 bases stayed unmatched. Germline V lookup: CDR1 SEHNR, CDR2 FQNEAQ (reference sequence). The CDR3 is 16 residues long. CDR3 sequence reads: CASSPGLAGGPDEQYF. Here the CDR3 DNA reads TGTGCCAGCAGCCCGGGACTAGCGGGAGGGCCCGACGAGCAGTACTTC.

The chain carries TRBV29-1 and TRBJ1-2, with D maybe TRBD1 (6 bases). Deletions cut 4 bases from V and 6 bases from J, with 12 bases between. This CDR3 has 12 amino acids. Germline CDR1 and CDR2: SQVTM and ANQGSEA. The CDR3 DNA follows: TGCAGCGTTGTGGGGCAGGGGAATGGCTACACCTTC. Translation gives CSVVGQGNGYTF.

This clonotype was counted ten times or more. CDR3 residues: CASSRTVQYEQYF. Here the CDR3 DNA reads TGTGCCAGCAGCCGGACAGTCCAATACGAGCAGTACTTC. The chain uses TRBV7-2 and TRBJ2-7; perhaps TRBD1 as D (6 bases). This CDR3 has 13 residues. Germline values: CDR1 SGHTA, CDR2 FQGNSA. V was trimmed by 5 bases and J by 4 bases, leaving 12 bases between them.

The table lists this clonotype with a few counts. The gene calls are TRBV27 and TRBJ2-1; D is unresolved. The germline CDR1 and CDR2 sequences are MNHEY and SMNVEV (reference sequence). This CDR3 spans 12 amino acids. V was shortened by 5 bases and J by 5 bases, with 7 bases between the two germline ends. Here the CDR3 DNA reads TGTGCCAGCAGTCCCCCCAACAATGAGCAGTTCTTC. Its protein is CASSPPNNEQFF.

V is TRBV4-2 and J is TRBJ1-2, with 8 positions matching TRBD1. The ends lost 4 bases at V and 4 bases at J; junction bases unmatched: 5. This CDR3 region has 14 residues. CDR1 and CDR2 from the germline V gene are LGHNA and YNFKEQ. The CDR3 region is CASSRKDRVYGYTF. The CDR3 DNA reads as TGTGCCAGCAGCCGTAAGGACAGGGTCTATGGCTACACCTTC.